This T cell receptor beta chain was observed in a study of OX40 agonist ivuxolimab in advanced cancers. CDR3 length: 16 amino acids. Per the germline V gene, CDR1 is MNHNS and CDR2 is SASEGT. V lost 2 bases to trimming and J lost 4 bases, with 15 bases between them. Worth noting for this clone: Its target is unknown.

Profiled with immunoSEQ multiplex PCR; TCRdb holds only in-frame clones, not every one. The sample lists 77,000 or so clones; more than 80% were seen once. Study-level findings and limits: At 0.1 to 3.0 mg/kg and by week 6, CD4+ and CD8+ T cells in the blood had expanded clonally.

Sample: CD4+ or CD8+ T cells sorted from blood, taken in a trial of the OX40 agonist ivuxolimab. The clonotype originates from an adult with an advanced solid tumor such as melanoma, head and neck, liver or kidney cancer. The chain recombines TRBV6-1 with TRBJ1-3, with D possibly TRBD1 on 6 matching bases. CDR3 region: CASSERARGSGNTIYF. The CDR3 region has the DNA TGTGCCAGCAGTGAAAGGGCCAGGGGCTCCGGAAACACCATATATTTT.